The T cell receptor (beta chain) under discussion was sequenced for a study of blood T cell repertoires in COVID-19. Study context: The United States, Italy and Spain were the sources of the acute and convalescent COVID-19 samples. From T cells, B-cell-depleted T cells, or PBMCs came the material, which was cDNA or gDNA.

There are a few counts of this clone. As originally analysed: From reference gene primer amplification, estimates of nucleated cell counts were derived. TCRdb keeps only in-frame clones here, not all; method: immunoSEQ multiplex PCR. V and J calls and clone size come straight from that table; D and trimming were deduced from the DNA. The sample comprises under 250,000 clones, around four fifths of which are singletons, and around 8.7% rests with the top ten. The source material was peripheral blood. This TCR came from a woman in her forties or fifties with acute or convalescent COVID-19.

CDR3 sequence (DNA): TGTGCCAGCAGGGGGACAGGTCACTACGAGCAGTACTTC. Protein product: CASRGTGHYEQYF. The V and J genes are TRBV2 and TRBJ2-7; 8 bases agree with TRBD1. V gave up 6 bases and J gave up 3 bases; unmatched junction bases: 4. The CDR3 covers 13 residues. CDR1 is SNHLY, CDR2 FYNNEI, per germline.